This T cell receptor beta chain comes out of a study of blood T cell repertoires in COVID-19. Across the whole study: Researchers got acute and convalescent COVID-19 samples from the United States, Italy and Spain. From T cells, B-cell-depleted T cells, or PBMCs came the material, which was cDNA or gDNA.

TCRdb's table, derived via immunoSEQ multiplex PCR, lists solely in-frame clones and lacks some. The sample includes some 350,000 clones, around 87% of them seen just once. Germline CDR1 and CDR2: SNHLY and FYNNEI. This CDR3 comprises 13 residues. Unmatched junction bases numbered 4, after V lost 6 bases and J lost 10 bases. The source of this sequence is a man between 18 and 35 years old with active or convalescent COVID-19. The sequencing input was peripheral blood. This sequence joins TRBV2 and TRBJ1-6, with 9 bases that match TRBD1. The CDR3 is CASRGQGWSPLHF. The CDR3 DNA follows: TGTGCCAGCAGGGGACAGGGCTGGTCACCCCTCCACTTT.